The clone carrying this T cell receptor (beta chain) has only a few counts. The antigen is not known. At the DNA level, this CDR3 is encoded by other sequences in the same sample as well. The data were taken from a study of shared clonotypes between healthy human individuals. Study-level background: Per donor, three plates held CD4 naive cells, three held CD4 memory, two held CD8 naive and one held CD8 memory. Study-wide findings and caveats: Non-shared clonotypes displayed generation probabilities falling below those of clonotypes present in all four donors.

It was at deep level that the assay was run. Data came from immunoSEQ multiplex PCR; TCRdb stores just in-frame clones and leaves some out. The table shows 950,000 to 1,100,000 clones, with 78% occurring only once. CDR3 size: 13 residues. V was pared by 0 bases and J by 10 bases, with 11 bases between. Germline CDR1 SGHNT, CDR2 YYREEE (reference sequence). The sample taken for sequencing was memory CD4+ T cells from PBMCs. Subset given: CD45RA-negative fraction. This clonotype was sampled from a man younger than 35 in good health. Some clones in this sample may be carry-over from other donors' samples. The chain carries TRBV5-4 and TRBJ2-1; D ambiguous. The CDR3 sequence: CASSLEPPGEQFF. As DNA, the CDR3 is TGTGCCAGCAGCTTGGAGCCCCCTGGGGAGCAGTTCTTC.